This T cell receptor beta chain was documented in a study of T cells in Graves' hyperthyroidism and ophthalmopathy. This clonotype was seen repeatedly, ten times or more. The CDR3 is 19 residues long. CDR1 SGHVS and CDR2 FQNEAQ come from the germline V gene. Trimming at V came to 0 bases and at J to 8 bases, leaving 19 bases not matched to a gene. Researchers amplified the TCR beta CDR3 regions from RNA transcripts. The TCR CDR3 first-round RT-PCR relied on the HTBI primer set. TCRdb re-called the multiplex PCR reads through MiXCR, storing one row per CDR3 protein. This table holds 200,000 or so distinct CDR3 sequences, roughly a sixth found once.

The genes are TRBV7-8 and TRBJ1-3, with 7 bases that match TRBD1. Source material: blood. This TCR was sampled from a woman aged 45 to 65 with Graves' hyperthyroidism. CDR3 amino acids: CASSLAGKEGARRMDTIYF. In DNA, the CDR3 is TGTGCCAGCAGCTTAGCGGGGAAAGAGGGGGCGCGGCGAATGGACACCATATATTTT. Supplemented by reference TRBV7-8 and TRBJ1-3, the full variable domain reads GAGVSQSPRYKVAKRGQDVALRCDPISGHVSLFWYQQALGQGPEFLTYFQNEAQLDKSGLPSDRFFAERPEGSVSTLKIQRTQQEDSAVYLCASSLAGKEGARRMDTIYFGEGSWLTVV.